This is a list of T cell receptor beta chains from one sample in a study of regulatory T cells in long-lasting Graves disease. TCRdb processed the multiplex PCR reads anew with MiXCR; each CDR3 protein has one entry. The table shows about 290,000 distinct CDR3 sequences, with 20% to 25% occurring only once. Sequenced material: peripheral blood mononuclear cells (PBMCs), taken when the disease was refractory, from a patient treated with antithyroid drugs. These receptors were obtained from a female donor with Graves disease. The CDR3 runs from the conserved cysteine through the conserved F or W. D genes are given only for firm matches. Size values are once, few and many counts, or a class for expanded clones, and some rows have none.

j_gene: TRBJ2-3; len: 13; abundance: .; v_gene: TRBV20-1; d_gene: .; CDR3aa: CSAKYVNTDTQYF; CDR3nt: TGCAGTGCTAAGTATGTGAACACAGATACGCAGTATTTT
j_gene: TRBJ2-6; len: 18; abundance: few; v_gene: TRBV12-3/TRBV12-4; d_gene: TRBD1; CDR3aa: CASRVVGTGILLANVLTF; CDR3nt: TGTGCCAGCAGAGTCGTGGGGACAGGGATACTTTTGGCCAACGTCCTGACTTTC
j_gene: TRBJ2-2; len: 14; abundance: .; v_gene: TRBV15; d_gene: .; CDR3aa: CATSTSRGTGELFF; CDR3nt: TGTGCCACCAGCACAAGCCGGGGGACCGGGGAGCTGTTTTTT
j_gene: TRBJ2-7; len: 13; abundance: many; v_gene: TRBV7-6; d_gene: .; CDR3aa: CASSLGGNYEQYF; CDR3nt: TGTGCCAGCAGCTTAGGGGGGAACTACGAGCAGTACTTC
j_gene: TRBJ2-2; len: 13; abundance: .; v_gene: TRBV7-9; d_gene: TRBD2; CDR3aa: CASLTSGTGELFF; CDR3nt: TGTGCCAGCTTGACTAGCGGGACCGGGGAGCTGTTTTTT
j_gene: TRBJ1-6; len: 17; abundance: many; v_gene: TRBV6-1; d_gene: TRBD1; CDR3aa: CASSETVWDSGNSPLHF; CDR3nt: TGTGCCAGCAGTGAAACGGTCTGGGACAGCGGTAATTCACCCCTCCACTTT
j_gene: TRBJ2-5; len: 18; abundance: few; v_gene: TRBV5-5; d_gene: .; CDR3aa: CASSLRLAAGPGVETQYF; CDR3nt: TGTGCCAGCAGCTTGAGACTGGCAGCCGGACCGGGGGTCGAGACCCAGTACTTC
j_gene: TRBJ2-5; len: 16; abundance: many; v_gene: TRBV5-5; d_gene: TRBD2; CDR3aa: CASSARLAGVLQTQYF; CDR3nt: TGTGCCAGCAGCGCACGACTAGCGGGAGTCCTCCAGACCCAGTACTTC
j_gene: TRBJ1-2; len: 13; abundance: many; v_gene: TRBV12-3/TRBV12-4; d_gene: .; CDR3aa: CASSPRVPYGYTF; CDR3nt: TGTGCCAGCAGCCCTAGGGTCCCTTACGGCTACACCTTC
j_gene: TRBJ1-2; len: 12; abundance: many; v_gene: TRBV28; d_gene: TRBD1; CDR3aa: CASSSSGGHRTF; CDR3nt: TGTGCCAGCAGTTCTTCAGGGGGCCACCGCACCTTC
j_gene: TRBJ2-5; len: 14; abundance: many; v_gene: TRBV6-1; d_gene: TRBD1; CDR3aa: CASSPHGTEGTQYF; CDR3nt: TGTGCCAGCAGCCCCCACGGGACAGAAGGGACCCAGTACTTC
j_gene: TRBJ1-2; len: 12; abundance: few; v_gene: TRBV10-3; d_gene: .; CDR3aa: CAISEGVDGYTF; CDR3nt: TGTGCCATCAGTGAGGGTGTAGATGGCTACACCTTC
j_gene: TRBJ2-7; len: 12; abundance: .; v_gene: TRBV29-1; d_gene: .; CDR3aa: CSVVGLGYEQYF; CDR3nt: TGCAGCGTTGTCGGCTTAGGCTACGAGCAGTACTTC
j_gene: TRBJ1-2; len: 16; abundance: many; v_gene: TRBV27; d_gene: TRBD1; CDR3aa: CASRPNFDRGAYGYTF; CDR3nt: TGTGCCAGCAGACCTAACTTCGACAGGGGGGCCTATGGCTACACCTTC
j_gene: TRBJ2-3; len: 16; abundance: .; v_gene: TRBV27; d_gene: .; CDR3aa: CASSFQLGLHTDTQYF; CDR3nt: TGTGCCAGCAGTTTCCAGCTTGGACTCCACACAGATACGCAGTATTTT
j_gene: TRBJ1-2; len: 15; abundance: many; v_gene: TRBV4-3; d_gene: TRBD1; CDR3aa: CASSPDRGLGYGYTF; CDR3nt: TGCGCCAGCAGCCCGGACAGGGGGCTTGGCTATGGCTACACCTTC
j_gene: TRBJ1-5; len: 15; abundance: many; v_gene: TRBV6-1; d_gene: .; CDR3aa: CASSEPGISNQPQHF; CDR3nt: TGTGCCAGCAGTGAACCGGGGATTAGCAATCAGCCCCAGCATTTT
j_gene: TRBJ2-5; len: 15; abundance: .; v_gene: TRBV7-9; d_gene: .; CDR3aa: CASSFGFQVRETQYF; CDR3nt: TGTGCCAGCAGCTTTGGTTTCCAGGTCCGAGAGACCCAGTACTTC
j_gene: TRBJ2-7; len: 17; abundance: .; v_gene: TRBV27; d_gene: TRBD2; CDR3aa: CASSQAGWTSGTYEQYF; CDR3nt: TGTGCCAGCAGCCAAGCGGGATGGACTAGCGGGACCTACGAGCAGTACTTC
j_gene: TRBJ1-1; len: 15; abundance: few; v_gene: TRBV7-9; d_gene: TRBD1; CDR3aa: CASSKTGTGDTEAFF; CDR3nt: TGTGCCAGCAGCAAGACCGGGACAGGGGACACTGAAGCTTTCTTT
j_gene: TRBJ2-7; len: 10; abundance: many; v_gene: TRBV2; d_gene: .; CDR3aa: CASRGPKQYF; CDR3nt: TGTGCCAGCAGGGGCCCGAAGCAGTACTTC
j_gene: TRBJ2-5; len: 13; abundance: .; v_gene: TRBV5-1; d_gene: .; CDR3aa: CASSYNREMTQYF; CDR3nt: TGCGCCAGCAGTTATAACAGGGAAATGACCCAGTACTTC
j_gene: TRBJ2-3; len: 16; abundance: .; v_gene: TRBV11-2; d_gene: .; CDR3aa: CASSATGGLLTDTQYF; CDR3nt: TGTGCCAGCAGCGCAACCGGTGGACTACTCACAGATACGCAGTATTTT
j_gene: TRBJ1-5; len: 14; abundance: .; v_gene: TRBV20-1; d_gene: TRBD1; CDR3aa: CSASTGGDNQPQQF; CDR3nt: TGCAGTGCTAGTACAGGGGGGGATAATCAGCCCCAGCAGTTT
j_gene: TRBJ2-2; len: 12; abundance: many; v_gene: TRBV7-9; d_gene: .; CDR3aa: CASSHPLGELFF; CDR3nt: TGTGCCAGCAGCCATCCCCTTGGGGAGCTGTTTTTT
j_gene: TRBJ2-6; len: 18; abundance: few; v_gene: TRBV7-8; d_gene: .; CDR3aa: CASSSLLGKYSGANVLTF; CDR3nt: TGTGCCAGCAGCTCCCTACTAGGAAAATACTCTGGGGCCAACGTCCTGACTTTC
j_gene: TRBJ1-5; len: 18; abundance: many; v_gene: TRBV6-1; d_gene: TRBD1; CDR3aa: CASSEFPPGQGEDQPQHF; CDR3nt: TGTGCCAGCAGTGAATTTCCCCCGGGACAGGGGGAAGATCAGCCCCAGCATTTT
j_gene: TRBJ1-3; len: 15; abundance: few; v_gene: TRBV6-5; d_gene: .; CDR3aa: CASSYSTSSGNTIYF; CDR3nt: TGTGCCAGCAGTTACTCGACGAGCTCTGGAAACACCATATATTTT
j_gene: TRBJ2-7; len: 15; abundance: .; v_gene: TRBV3-1; d_gene: .; CDR3aa: CASSPFGGEGYEQYF; CDR3nt: TGTGCCAGCAGCCCTTTCGGCGGAGAAGGTTACGAGCAGTACTTC
j_gene: TRBJ1-6; len: 16; abundance: few; v_gene: TRBV27; d_gene: .; CDR3aa: CASSSGTGLARSPLHF; CDR3nt: TGTGCCAGCAGTTCCGGAACAGGGTTGGCGCGTTCACCCCTCCACTTT
j_gene: TRBJ2-7; len: 13; abundance: .; v_gene: TRBV20-1; d_gene: .; CDR3aa: CSASSGTLYEQYF; CDR3nt: TGCAGTGCCAGTTCGGGCACCCTCTACGAGCAGTACTTC
j_gene: TRBJ2-1; len: 18; abundance: .; v_gene: TRBV7-2; d_gene: TRBD2; CDR3aa: CASSSPAVGSGKYNEQFF; CDR3nt: TGTGCCAGCAGTTCCCCCGCCGTTGGTAGCGGGAAATACAATGAGCAGTTCTTC
j_gene: TRBJ1-2; len: 17; abundance: few; v_gene: TRBV6-5; d_gene: TRBD1; CDR3aa: CASSYGGDRDIYYGYTF; CDR3nt: TGTGCCAGCAGTTACGGGGGGGACAGGGATATTTACTATGGCTACACCTTC
j_gene: TRBJ2-5; len: 18; abundance: once; v_gene: TRBV2; d_gene: TRBD2; CDR3aa: CASSEAGPTSGSREIQYF; CDR3nt: TGTGCCAGCAGTGAAGCGGGGCCGACTAGCGGGAGTAGGGAGATCCAGTACTTC
j_gene: TRBJ1-1; len: 16; abundance: few; v_gene: TRBV6-2/TRBV6-3; d_gene: .; CDR3aa: CASSYWGRGGNTEAFF; CDR3nt: TGTGCCAGCAGTTACTGGGGGCGCGGAGGGAACACTGAAGCTTTCTTT
j_gene: TRBJ2-7; len: 13; abundance: .; v_gene: TRBV29-1; d_gene: TRBD2; CDR3aa: CSVLSGGTYEQYF; CDR3nt: TGCAGCGTTCTAAGCGGGGGAACCTACGAGCAGTACTTC
j_gene: TRBJ1-6; len: 15; abundance: .; v_gene: TRBV4-2; d_gene: .; CDR3aa: CASSQAQGEIGPLHF; CDR3nt: TGTGCCAGCAGCCAAGCCCAAGGGGAGATCGGACCCCTCCACTTT
j_gene: TRBJ2-1; len: 17; abundance: .; v_gene: TRBV15; d_gene: TRBD2; CDR3aa: CATSHPGLAGVDHGQFF; CDR3nt: TGTGCCACCAGCCACCCGGGACTAGCGGGAGTTGACCATGGGCAGTTCTTC
j_gene: TRBJ2-2; len: 14; abundance: .; v_gene: TRBV6-2/TRBV6-3; d_gene: TRBD1; CDR3aa: CASSSTGVTGELCF; CDR3nt: TGTGCCAGCAGTTCGACAGGGGTCACCGGGGAGCTGTGTTTT
j_gene: TRBJ2-3; len: 13; abundance: .; v_gene: TRBV7-3; d_gene: .; CDR3aa: CASSLLPGDTQYF; CDR3nt: TGTGCCAGCAGCTTATTACCGGGAGATACGCAGTATTTT
j_gene: TRBJ2-7; len: 18; abundance: .; v_gene: TRBV3-1; d_gene: TRBD2; CDR3aa: CASSQDRTSGRFPYEQYF; CDR3nt: TGTGCCAGCAGCCAAGATAGGACTAGCGGGAGATTCCCCTACGAGCAGTACTTC
j_gene: TRBJ1-6; len: 18; abundance: few; v_gene: TRBV28; d_gene: TRBD1; CDR3aa: CASRHDPPLDRVDSPLHF; CDR3nt: TGTGCCAGCAGACATGATCCCCCTCTTGACAGGGTTGATTCACCCCTCCACTTT